This T cell receptor (beta chain) was recorded in a study of early T cells in non-severe SARS-CoV-2 infection. Background on the study: Alpha and beta chains were unpaired, from unsorted whole-blood bulk RNA.

TCRdb reanalysed the 5' RACE reads using MiXCR and keeps one entry per CDR3 protein. The data show 20,000 to 25,000 distinct CDR3 sequences, 4% to 4.5% seen once. This clonotype is classed as medium-sized (0.01 to 0.1%). Trimming cost V 6 bases and J 4 bases, with 12 bases left between them. This CDR3 spans 14 amino acids. The germline CDR1 and CDR2 sequences are MNHEY and SVGEGT. The receptor's source is an adult who was a healthcare worker with PCR-confirmed SARS-CoV-2 infection or an uninfected control (not recorded which). The genes are TRBV6-2 or TRBV6-3 and TRBJ1-4; D is unclear. Sequencing used whole blood. The CDR3, as DNA: TGTGCCAGCAGCCCCCCGTGGGGTAATGAAAAACTGTTTTTT. The encoded protein is CASSPPWGNEKLFF.